This T cell receptor beta chain was found in a study of type 1 regulatory T cells. Study-wide background: This in vitro CD4 product, T-allo10, is enriched for Tr1 cells and alloantigen-specific. Overall study results and limits: Compared with non-Tr1 cells, Tr1 cells showed a narrower TCR repertoire.

Losses at the gene ends were 2 bases for V and 16 bases for J; bases not matched to a gene: 7. The CDR3 contains 11 residues. CDR1 is GTSNPN, CDR2 SVGIG, per germline (reference sequence). As for this clonotype: No antigen is known for it.

One entry per CDR3 protein results from TCRdb running MiXCR on the reads. This table has fewer than 80,000 distinct CDR3 sequences, about a fifth appearing once. This sequence joins TRBV30 and TRBJ1-4, with 7 bases that match TRBD1. The source of this sequence is a human donor in good health. Source material: cultured type 1 regulatory T (Tr1) cells, either the whole culture or a sorted fraction (not recorded which). The CDR3 DNA sequence: TGTGCCTGGAGTTTACAGGGGCCCCCGTTTTTT. Encoded protein: CAWSLQGPPFF.